This TCR beta chain was sequenced in a study of blood T cell repertoires in COVID-19. CDR1 MGHRA and CDR2 YSYEKL come from the germline V gene. The V gene lost 4 bases and the J gene lost 5 bases, with 14 bases spanning the gap. The CDR3 runs 14 residues. Original processing methods: Reference gene primer amplification yielded estimated nucleated cell counts. Libraries were prepared by immunoSEQ multiplex PCR; TCRdb keeps only in-frame clonotypes and omits some of them. V and J calls and clone size come straight from that table; D and trimming were deduced from the DNA. There are around 28,000 clones in the sample; roughly 89% occur only once, and about 15% lies in the top ten.

The sequenced material came from peripheral blood. The clonotype was recovered from a human donor in a cohort sampled during active COVID-19. The chain carries TRBV4-1 and TRBJ2-5; D is perhaps TRBD2 (5 bases). The CDR3 sequence: CASSPSLRGETQYF. Written as DNA, the CDR3 is TGCGCCAGCAGCCCCTCCCTGCGCGGGGAGACCCAGTACTTC.